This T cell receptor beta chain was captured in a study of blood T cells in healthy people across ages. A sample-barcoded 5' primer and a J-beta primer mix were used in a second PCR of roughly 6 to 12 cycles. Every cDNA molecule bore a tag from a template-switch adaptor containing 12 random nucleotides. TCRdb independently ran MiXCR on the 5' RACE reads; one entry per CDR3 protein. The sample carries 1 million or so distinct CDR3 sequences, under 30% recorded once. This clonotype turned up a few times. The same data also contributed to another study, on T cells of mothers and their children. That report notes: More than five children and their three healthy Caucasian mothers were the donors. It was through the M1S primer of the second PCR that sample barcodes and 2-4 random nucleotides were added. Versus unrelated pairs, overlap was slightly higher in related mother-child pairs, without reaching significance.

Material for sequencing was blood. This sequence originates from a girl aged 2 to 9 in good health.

The chain's CDR3 is CASSLPGQGVEQYF. In nucleotides, the CDR3 is TGTGCCAGCAGTTTGCCGGGACAGGGTGTCGAGCAGTACTTC. The V and J genes are TRBV28 and TRBJ2-5, with TRBD1 identical over 9 bases. The J call may be in error: the DNA end matches TRBJ2-7 better. Per the germline V gene, CDR1 is MDHEN and CDR2 is SYDVKM. CDR3 length: 14 residues.